The rows below give T cell receptor beta chains drawn from one sample of a study of control samples from healthy donors and cancer patients. Sequenced by immunoSEQ multiplex PCR; TCRdb stores in-frame clones only, minus some. The data contain approximately 120,000 clones, roughly 89% of them singletons. The sample taken for sequencing was blood. The receptors derive from a woman aged 45-65 years in good health. The CDR3 runs from the conserved cysteine through the conserved F or W. Fields, in order: CDR3 protein, D gene, V gene, J gene. The D gene is left open where the match is weak.

CDR3 protein: CASSLDTDARQAFF; D gene: -; V gene: TRBV5-4; J gene: TRBJ1-1
CDR3 protein: CASSYSPGGTNEQFF; D gene: -; V gene: TRBV6-2/TRBV6-3; J gene: TRBJ2-1
CDR3 protein: CASEPGRLSPNEKLFF; D gene: -; V gene: TRBV19; J gene: TRBJ1-4
CDR3 protein: CASKVKSTDTQYF; D gene: -; V gene: TRBV5-1; J gene: TRBJ2-3
CDR3 protein: CASGTIREGIIQPQHF; D gene: -; V gene: TRBV27; J gene: TRBJ1-5
CDR3 protein: CASSPTGGTDTQYF; D gene: TRBD1; V gene: TRBV7-3; J gene: TRBJ2-3
CDR3 protein: CASSLGPGGKTQYF; D gene: TRBD2; V gene: TRBV7-9; J gene: TRBJ2-5
CDR3 protein: CASSSRDIGELFF; D gene: -; V gene: TRBV6-2/TRBV6-3; J gene: TRBJ2-2
CDR3 protein: CASSQVLAGDNEQFF; D gene: TRBD2; V gene: TRBV3-1/TRBV3-2; J gene: TRBJ2-1
CDR3 protein: CASSLRGNQPQHF; D gene: -; V gene: TRBV5-6; J gene: TRBJ1-5
CDR3 protein: CSVVGQGANEQFF; D gene: -; V gene: TRBV29-1; J gene: TRBJ2-1
CDR3 protein: CASSLGERQGAYGYTF; D gene: TRBD1; V gene: TRBV4-3; J gene: TRBJ1-2
CDR3 protein: CASRISDVYWKETQYF; D gene: -; V gene: TRBV5-5; J gene: TRBJ2-5
CDR3 protein: CASSERLGLLTDTQYF; D gene: -; V gene: TRBV25-1; J gene: TRBJ2-3
CDR3 protein: CASSQVSQNTYGYTF; D gene: -; V gene: TRBV3-1/TRBV3-2; J gene: TRBJ1-2
CDR3 protein: CASSQWEGVSPLHF; D gene: -; V gene: TRBV14; J gene: TRBJ1-6
CDR3 protein: CASRETAQKTTGELFF; D gene: -; V gene: TRBV19; J gene: TRBJ2-2
CDR3 protein: CASKSQGSTEAFF; D gene: -; V gene: TRBV6-5; J gene: TRBJ1-1
CDR3 protein: CASAREASYNEQFF; D gene: TRBD2; V gene: TRBV27; J gene: TRBJ2-1
CDR3 protein: CASSHLGETQYF; D gene: -; V gene: TRBV6-5; J gene: TRBJ2-5
CDR3 protein: CASSPFVGEGPHEQFF; D gene: TRBD2; V gene: TRBV6-2/TRBV6-3; J gene: TRBJ2-1
CDR3 protein: CASSFVPSGTYEQYF; D gene: TRBD2; V gene: TRBV5-1; J gene: TRBJ2-7
CDR3 protein: CASISSPSQETQYF; D gene: -; V gene: TRBV5-1; J gene: TRBJ2-5
CDR3 protein: CASSLTGALNGYTF; D gene: TRBD1; V gene: TRBV6-5; J gene: TRBJ1-2
CDR3 protein: CASSSKSPLTFYNEQFF; D gene: -; V gene: TRBV5-6; J gene: TRBJ2-1
CDR3 protein: CATSDWTSGRSYNEQFF; D gene: TRBD2; V gene: TRBV24-1; J gene: TRBJ2-1
CDR3 protein: CAWSYDQSFRDTQYF; D gene: -; V gene: TRBV30; J gene: TRBJ2-3
CDR3 protein: CASKAGLTGELFF; D gene: -; V gene: TRBV6-5; J gene: TRBJ2-2
CDR3 protein: CASSHFSTGELFF; D gene: -; V gene: TRBV7-8; J gene: TRBJ2-2
CDR3 protein: CASSRATQVNTF; D gene: -; V gene: TRBV5-6; J gene: TRBJ1-2
CDR3 protein: CASGLVQGRGGEQYF; D gene: -; V gene: TRBV12-5; J gene: TRBJ2-7
CDR3 protein: CASRTPGMRETQYF; D gene: -; V gene: TRBV28; J gene: TRBJ2-5
CDR3 protein: CASSILGQGAVGYTF; D gene: TRBD1; V gene: TRBV19; J gene: TRBJ1-2
CDR3 protein: CASSPPRRQGGMNTEAFF; D gene: TRBD1; V gene: TRBV18; J gene: TRBJ1-1
CDR3 protein: CASSRLLGANSPLHF; D gene: -; V gene: TRBV3-1/TRBV3-2; J gene: TRBJ1-6
CDR3 protein: CASSLGLNEQFF; D gene: -; V gene: TRBV5-1; J gene: TRBJ2-1
CDR3 protein: CAPGRTNTEAFF; D gene: -; V gene: TRBV24-1; J gene: TRBJ1-1
CDR3 protein: CATSPGLSTYEQYF; D gene: TRBD2; V gene: TRBV30; J gene: TRBJ2-7
CDR3 protein: CASSLEGRLAGQETQYF; D gene: TRBD2; V gene: TRBV7-2; J gene: TRBJ2-5
CDR3 protein: CASSPRQGAAGNTIYF; D gene: TRBD1; V gene: TRBV6-6; J gene: TRBJ1-3
CDR3 protein: CASSQESLAGRYNEQFF; D gene: TRBD2; V gene: TRBV4-3; J gene: TRBJ2-1
CDR3 protein: CASSPAPSGSIDEQFF; D gene: TRBD2; V gene: TRBV7-6; J gene: TRBJ2-1
CDR3 protein: CASSSTSGGPYQETQYF; D gene: TRBD2; V gene: TRBV7-7; J gene: TRBJ2-5
CDR3 protein: CASRGQGLGTDTQYF; D gene: TRBD1; V gene: TRBV2; J gene: TRBJ2-3
CDR3 protein: CAWSGLSQETQYF; D gene: -; V gene: TRBV30; J gene: TRBJ2-5
CDR3 protein: CASSLQLDTEAFF; D gene: -; V gene: TRBV7-2; J gene: TRBJ1-1